This TCR beta chain is drawn from a study of blood T cells in healthy people across ages. Study findings and constraints: Older age coincided with a roughly linear decline in TCR beta diversity per million T cells.

Together with a sample-barcoded 5' primer, a J-beta primer mix was included in a second PCR lasting about 6 to 12 cycles. MiXCR, applied by TCRdb to the 5' RACE reads, yields one record per CDR3 protein. The sample holds roughly 680,000 distinct CDR3 sequences, under 25% seen once. This clonotype was counted once. Its target is unknown. Russia was home to the donors, healthy Caucasian individuals aged 6 to 90. The amount of total RNA extracted per sample was at least 5.5 micrograms. The germline V gene encodes CDR1 SGHRS and CDR2 YFSETQ. Trimming cost V 4 bases and J 3 bases; bases outside gene matches: 8. The CDR3 extends over 15 amino acids.

The chain carries TRBV5-1 and TRBJ2-5; 8 nucleotides match TRBD2. The clonotype originates from a man in his 70s in good health. The sequencing sample was made of blood. CDR3 nucleotides: TGCGCCAGCAGCACGGGGACTAGAGGGGAAGAGACCCAGTACTTC. It codes for CASSTGTRGEETQYF.